This T cell receptor beta chain was obtained from a study of CD8 T cells in Susac syndrome. Study-wide findings and caveats: The study conceded that its TCR sequencing and HLA analysis involved relatively few individuals.

An input of about 0.45 to 1 ug of RNA was subjected to reverse transcription using random hexamers. TCRdb re-called the immunoSEQ multiplex PCR reads with MiXCR, one entry per CDR3 protein. The table shows about 130,000 distinct CDR3 sequences, with around nine tenths occurring only once. On this clonotype: Its antigen is not known.

The ends lost 1 base at V and 5 bases at J; junction bases unmatched: 3. The CDR3 covers 14 residues. Germline values: CDR1 SGHKS, CDR2 YYEKEE (reference sequence). The authors sequenced TCR beta from blood CD8+ and CD4+ T cells. The multiple sclerosis controls were treatment-naive patients, and their relapsing-remitting disease was stable or active. FACS enriched CD8+ TEMRA cells, while bulk CD8+ and CD4+ were negatively isolated. The chain has TRBV5-5 and TRBJ1-2; 9 nucleotides match TRBD1. The source of this sequence is a human donor with multiple sclerosis. Sequenced sample: CD8+ T cells from PBMCs. CDR3 nucleotide sequence: TGTGCCAGCAGCTTGCTGACAGGGGGTTATGGCTACACCTTC. Its protein is CASSLLTGGYGYTF.